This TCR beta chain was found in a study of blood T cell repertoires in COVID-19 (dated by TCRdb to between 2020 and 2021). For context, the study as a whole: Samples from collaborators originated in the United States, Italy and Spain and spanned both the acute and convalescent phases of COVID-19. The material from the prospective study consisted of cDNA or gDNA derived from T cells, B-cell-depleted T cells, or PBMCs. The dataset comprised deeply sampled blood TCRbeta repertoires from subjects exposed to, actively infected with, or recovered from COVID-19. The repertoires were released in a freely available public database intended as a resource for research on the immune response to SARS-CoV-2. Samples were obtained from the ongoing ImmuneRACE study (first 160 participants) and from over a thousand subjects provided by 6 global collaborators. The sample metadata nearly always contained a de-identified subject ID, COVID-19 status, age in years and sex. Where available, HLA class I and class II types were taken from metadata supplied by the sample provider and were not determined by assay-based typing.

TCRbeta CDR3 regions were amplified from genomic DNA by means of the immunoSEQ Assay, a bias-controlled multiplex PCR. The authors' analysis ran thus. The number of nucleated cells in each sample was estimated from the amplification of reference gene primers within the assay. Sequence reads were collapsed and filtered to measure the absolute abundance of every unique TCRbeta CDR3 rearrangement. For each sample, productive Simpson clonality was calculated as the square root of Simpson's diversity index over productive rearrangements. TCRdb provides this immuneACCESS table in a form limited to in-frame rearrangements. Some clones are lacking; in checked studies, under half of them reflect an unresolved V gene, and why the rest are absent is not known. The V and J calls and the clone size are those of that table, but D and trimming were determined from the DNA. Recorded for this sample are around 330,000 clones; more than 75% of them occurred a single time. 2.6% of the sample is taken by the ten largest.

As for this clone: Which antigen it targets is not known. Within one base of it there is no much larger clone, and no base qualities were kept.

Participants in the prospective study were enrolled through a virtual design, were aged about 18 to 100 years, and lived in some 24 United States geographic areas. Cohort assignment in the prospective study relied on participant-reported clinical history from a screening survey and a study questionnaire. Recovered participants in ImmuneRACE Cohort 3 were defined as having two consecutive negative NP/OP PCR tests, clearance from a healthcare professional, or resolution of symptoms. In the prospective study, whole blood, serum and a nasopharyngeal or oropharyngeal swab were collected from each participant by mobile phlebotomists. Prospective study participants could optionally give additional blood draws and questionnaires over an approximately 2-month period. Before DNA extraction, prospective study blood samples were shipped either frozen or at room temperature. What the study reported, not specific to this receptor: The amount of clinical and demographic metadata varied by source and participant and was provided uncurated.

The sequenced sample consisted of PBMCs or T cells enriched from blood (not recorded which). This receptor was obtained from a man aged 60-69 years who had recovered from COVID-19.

CDR3 protein: CSVASAGGRTGELFF. The DNA reads as follows: TGCAGCGTTGCCTCGGCGGGAGGTCGCACCGGGGAGCTGTTTTTT. The rearrangement joined TRBV29-1 to TRBJ2-2; TRBD2 agrees with 8 junctional bases. Its CDR3 holds 15 amino acids, cysteine through phenylalanine. Only the CDR3 region is kept as DNA, spanning 45 bases read in frame from base 1. CDR1 is given as SQVTM and CDR2 as ANQGSEA, both from the germline V gene. Trimmed from V: 4 bases; trimmed from J: 4 bases; junction bases lacking a gene match: 8.